This TCR beta chain was obtained from a study of T-cell reconstitution after alpha-beta-depleted transplantation in children. Germline V gives CDR1 SGHRS, CDR2 YFSETQ. V was pared by 7 bases and J by 0 bases, with 13 bases between. The CDR3 has 15 residues. About this clonotype itself: Antigen specificity is unknown.

Study conclusions and caveats: For some patients, TCRbeta diversity was high at day 60 because of recipient T cells and thymic progenitors that survived. Most T-cell counts and diversity one year after the transplant came from T cells that were newly produced. It was reported that alpha-beta T cells came from several hundred expanded graft clones (about two months after transplant).

During its preparation, the TCRbeta library received unique molecular identifiers. TCRdb ran MiXCR on the PCR reads and lists one entry per CDR3 protein. The repertoire holds around 60,000 distinct CDR3 sequences, with 44% as singletons. The V gene is TRBV5-1, the J gene TRBJ2-2; D is perhaps TRBD1 (6 bases). The sequenced sample was PBMCs, mostly from graft donor cells, obtained 360 days after TCRalphabeta/CD19-depleted stem cell transplant. This TCR came from a male patient between 5 and 17 years old who had a stem cell transplant for acute lymphoblastic leukemia, so the T cells may come from the graft donor. CDR3 sequence (DNA): TGCGCCAGCGAGTACTGGGGGCCGAACACCGGGGAGCTGTTTTTT. This sequence encodes CASEYWGPNTGELFF.